The source of this TCR beta chain is a study of blood T cells in healthy people across ages. Study outcomes and limitations: The unsorted PBMCs prevented any conclusive comparison of naive versus antigen-experienced cells. Estimated diversity that came from one million T cells was considered an underestimate.

This clonotype has just a few counts. Its target is not known. For every donor, a draw yielded around 10 milliliters of peripheral blood. Per individual sample, total RNA of at least 6 micrograms was extracted. Primed by a sample-barcoded 5' primer and a J-beta primer mix, a second PCR proceeded for about 6 to 12 cycles. TCRdb re-analysed the 5' RACE reads in MiXCR, keeping a single row per CDR3 protein. The sample gives 270,000 or so distinct CDR3 sequences, around 27% of which show up once; approximately 29% is in the top ten. The V gene's germline CDR1 is SGHAT and CDR2 FQNNGV. V was shortened by 3 bases and J by 5 bases, with 11 bases between the two germline ends. CDR3 length equals 14 residues.

The chain combines TRBV11-2 with TRBJ2-1; tentative D call: TRBD2 (5 bases). This sequence originates from a woman in her 70s in good health. Sequenced: blood. DNA of the CDR3: TGTGCCAGCAGCTTCCGGTCGGGAAACAATGAGCAGTTCTTC. Protein: CASSFRSGNNEQFF.